These 9 T cell receptor beta chains share one sample of origin, sequenced in a study of TIL therapy for anti-PD-1-resistant metastatic lung cancer. Sequencing used immunoSEQ v3. The table came from immunoSEQ multiplex PCR; TCRdb's copy has only in-frame clones and leaves some out. The data show 50,000 or so clones, around 79% seen once. Described time point: pre-treatment sample, taken before nivolumab and TIL therapy. Material: blood, obtained at baseline. Receptors were obtained from a woman aged 25-85 years with non-small cell lung cancer.

CDR3 nucleotide sequence: TGTGCCACCAGCAGTGTGGAGTGGCGGGAGCCCTACGAGCAGTACTTC. Its protein is CATSSVEWREPYEQYF. This chain links TRBV15 with TRBJ2-7; 7 bases map to TRBD2. Germline V gene lookup returns CDR1 LNHNV and CDR2 YYDKDF (reference sequence). The CDR3 spans 16 residues. Trimming at V came to 3 bases and at J to 2 bases, leaving 10 bases not matched to a gene.

This clone has just one count. The rearrangement joins TRBV30 to TRBJ2-7; 10 bases are shared with TRBD1. This CDR3 is built from 16 residues. Germline V CDR1 and CDR2: GTSNPN, SVGIG (reference sequence). The junction had 12 bases not matched to a gene; V was cut back by 6 bases and J by 1 base. CDR3 amino acids: CACKPPPGQGSYEQYF. The CDR3 coding sequence is TGTGCCTGCAAACCTCCCCCGGGACAGGGGTCCTACGAGCAGTACTTC.

The gene calls are TRBV29-1 and TRBJ1-2; D is unclear. The CDR3 consists of 14 residues. CDR1 is SQVTM and CDR2 is ANQGSEA in the germline V gene. With 0 bases removed from V and 0 bases from J, the gap between germline ends came to 8 bases. CDR3 region: CSVEDGQSNYGYTF. The CDR3 nucleotides read TGCAGCGTTGAAGATGGGCAGTCTAACTATGGCTACACCTTC.

There are a few counts of this clone. The gene calls are TRBV7-9 and TRBJ2-7, with D maybe TRBD1 (6 bases). CDR3 length: 13 residues. Looked up from germline, CDR1 is SEHNR and CDR2 is FQNEAQ (reference sequence). Trimming pared 1 base from V and 5 bases from J, leaving 9 bases between. This CDR3 is CASSLGQGNEQYF. In DNA, the CDR3 is TGTGCCAGCAGCTTAGGCCAGGGGAACGAGCAGTACTTC.

V usage is TRBV4-2 and J usage is TRBJ1-2; D remains ambiguous. From germline, CDR1 is LGHNA and CDR2 YNFKEQ. The CDR3 sequence is 16 residues long. The V and J ends lost 1 base and 5 bases respectively, with 17 bases between them. The CDR3 DNA reads as TGTGCCAGCAGCCAAGGCCCAGACACCTCACGGTATGGCTACACCTTC. It codes for CASSQGPDTSRYGYTF.

The chain couples TRBV5-4 to TRBJ1-2, with 12 bases identical to TRBD1. This CDR3 comprises 16 residues. Trimming took 3 bases from V and 7 from J; bases not matched to a gene: 10. CDR1 SGHNT and CDR2 YYREEE come from the germline V gene (reference sequence). The DNA of the CDR3 is TGTGCCAGCAGCTGGGGGACAGGGGGCGCGAGTGCTGGCTACACCTTC. Protein: CASSWGTGGASAGYTF.

V and J are TRBV28 and TRBJ1-1; D not certain. V was trimmed by 2 bases and J by 4 bases, leaving 14 bases between them. CDR1 is MDHEN, CDR2 SYDVKM, per germline. The CDR3 loop spans 15 amino acids. The CDR3 here is CASSLALDGGTEAFF. The CDR3 DNA is TGTGCCAGCAGTTTAGCTCTGGATGGCGGCACTGAAGCTTTCTTT. Combining the CDR3 with reference TRBV28 and TRBJ1-1 gives the whole variable domain DVKVTQSSRYLVKRTGEKVFLECVQDMDHENMFWYRQDPGLGLRLIYFSYDVKMKEKGDIPEGYSVSREKKERFSLILESASTNQTSMYLCASSLALDGGTEAFFGQGTRLTVV.

The chain employs TRBV10-3 and TRBJ2-5; TRBD2 aligns across 11 bases. In germline, CDR1 is ENHRY, CDR2 SYGVKD. The CDR3 has 14 amino acids. The junction had 6 bases not matched to a gene; V was cut back by 10 bases and J by 2 bases. This chain's CDR3 is CATNRLAGQETQYF. CDR3 DNA sequence: TGTGCCACCAATAGACTAGCGGGGCAAGAGACCCAGTACTTC.

The rearrangement links TRBV9 to TRBJ2-7; 12 bases are shared with TRBD2. Germline V lookup: CDR1 SGDLS, CDR2 YYNGEE. After removal of 3 bases from V and 6 bases from J, the junction contained 13 bases not matched to a gene. The CDR3 is 17 residues long. The CDR3: CASSATGTSGPKSEQYF. CDR3 nucleotide sequence: TGTGCCAGCAGCGCCACCGGGACTAGCGGGCCAAAGAGCGAGCAGTACTTC.